Below are 7 T cell receptor beta chains sequenced from a single sample in a study of long-term antiretroviral therapy in people with HIV. Version v3.0 of the immunoSEQ assay ran at survey level. The table came from immunoSEQ multiplex PCR; TCRdb's copy has only in-frame clones and leaves some out. The sample holds tens of thousands of clones; roughly 80% are singletons and the top ten take under 8.5%. Sample: unsorted PBMCs, taken 2 years after starting antiretroviral therapy. These receptors all stem from a woman aged 50 to 60 with HIV.

The chain uses TRBV25-1 and TRBJ1-1; 7 nucleotides match TRBD1. V trimming: 8 bases; J trimming: 0 bases; junction bases outside the gene matches: 3. The CDR3 is 13 residues long. Looked up from germline, CDR1 is MGHDK and CDR2 is SYGVNS. DNA for the CDR3: TGTGCCAGCTTGGGACAGATGAACACTGAAGCTTTCTTT. Encoded protein: CASLGQMNTEAFF.

The J gene is TRBJ1-1, the V gene TRBV10-1; weak D call: TRBD1 (5 bases). CDR1 is WNHNN, CDR2 SYGVQD, per germline (reference sequence). The V end was cut by 10 bases, the J end by 2 bases, with 14 bases between. The CDR3 is 13 amino acids. The chain's CDR3 is CATRAGTNTEAFF. In DNA form, the CDR3 reads TGCGCCACCAGGGCGGGGACCAACACTGAAGCTTTCTTT.

The V and J genes are TRBV19 and TRBJ2-2, with D unclear. V was cut by 7 bases and J by 1 base, with 7 bases left in between. The length of the CDR3 is 13 residues. Germline CDR1 LNHDA, CDR2 SQIVND (reference sequence). The CDR3, as DNA: TGTGCCAGTACAGAATTGAACACCGGGGAGCTGTTTTTT. The encoded protein is CASTELNTGELFF.

The chain uses TRBV4-1 and TRBJ2-1; 11 bases agree with TRBD2. V was clipped by 1 base and J by 7 bases; unmatched bases: 0. The CDR3 runs to 14 residues. Looked up from germline, CDR1 is MGHRA and CDR2 is YSYEKL. This CDR3 is CASSQGLAGNEQFF. For the CDR3, the DNA is TGCGCCAGCAGCCAAGGACTAGCGGGGAATGAGCAGTTCTTC.

The chain is built from TRBV2 and TRBJ1-2; no clear D gene. CDR1 SNHLY and CDR2 FYNNEI come from the germline V gene. V lost 4 bases to trimming and J lost 6 bases, with 18 bases between them. The CDR3 totals 15 residues. The CDR3 sequence: CASSAPRSSVDGYTF. The CDR3 nucleotides are TGTGCCAGCAGTGCCCCTAGGTCATCAGTGGATGGCTACACCTTC.

The genes are TRBV7-3 and TRBJ2-3; 7 nucleotides agree with TRBD2. Trimming took 0 bases from V and 0 from J; bases not matched to a gene: 3. Per germline, CDR1 SGHTA and CDR2 FQGTGA. This CDR3 is 16 amino acids long. The CDR3 DNA is TGTGCCAGCAGCTTAACTAGCGGGTCCAGCACAGATACGCAGTATTTT. It encodes CASSLTSGSSTDTQYF.

The rearrangement uses TRBV5-1 and TRBJ2-1; D ambiguous. The CDR3 extends over 15 amino acids. Germline loops: CDR1 SGHRS, CDR2 YFSETQ. The ends were cut back, 2 bases at V and 7 bases at J, with 16 bases in the middle. CDR3 bases: TGCGCCAGCAGCTTCGGAACTCTCGGCAGGAATGAGCAGTTCTTC. This sequence encodes CASSFGTLGRNEQFF.